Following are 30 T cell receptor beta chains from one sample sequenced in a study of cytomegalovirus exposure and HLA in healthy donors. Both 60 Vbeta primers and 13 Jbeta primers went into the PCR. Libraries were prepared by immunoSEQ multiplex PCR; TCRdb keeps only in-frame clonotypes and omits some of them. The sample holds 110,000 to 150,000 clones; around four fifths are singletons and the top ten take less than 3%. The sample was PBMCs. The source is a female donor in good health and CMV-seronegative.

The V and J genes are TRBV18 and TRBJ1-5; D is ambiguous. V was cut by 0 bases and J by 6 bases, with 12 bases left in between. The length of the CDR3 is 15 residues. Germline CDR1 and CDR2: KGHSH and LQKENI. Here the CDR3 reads CASSPPSPEGQPQHF. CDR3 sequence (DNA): TGTGCCAGCTCACCACCGTCCCCAGAGGGTCAGCCCCAGCATTTT.

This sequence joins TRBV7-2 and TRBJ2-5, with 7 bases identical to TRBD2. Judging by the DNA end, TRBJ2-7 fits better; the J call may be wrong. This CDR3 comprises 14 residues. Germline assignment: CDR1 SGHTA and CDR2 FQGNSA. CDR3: CASSFGAGVGEQYF. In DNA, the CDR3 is TGTGCCAGCAGCTTTGGGGCGGGAGTGGGCGAGCAGTACTTC.

The CDR3 is CASSPFRGTTGELFF. CDR3 DNA sequence: TGTGCCAGCAGTCCTTTCCGGGGGACCACCGGGGAGCTGTTTTTT. The genes are TRBV27 and TRBJ2-2, with D maybe TRBD2 (6 bases). The CDR3 sequence is 15 residues long. Trimming removed 5 bases from V and 4 bases from J, with 14 bases in between. Looked up from germline, CDR1 is MNHEY and CDR2 is SMNVEV (reference sequence).

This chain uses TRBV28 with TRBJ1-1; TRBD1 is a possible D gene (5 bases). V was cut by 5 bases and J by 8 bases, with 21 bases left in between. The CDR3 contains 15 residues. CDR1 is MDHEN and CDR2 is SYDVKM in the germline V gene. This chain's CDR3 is CASSPPPGIPTEAFF. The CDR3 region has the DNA TGTGCCAGCAGTCCCCCCCCAGGGATTCCGACCGAAGCTTTCTTT. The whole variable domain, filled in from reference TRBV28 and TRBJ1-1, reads DVKVTQSSRYLVKRTGEKVFLECVQDMDHENMFWYRQDPGLGLRLIYFSYDVKMKEKGDIPEGYSVSREKKERFSLILESASTNQTSMYLCASSPPPGIPTEAFFGQGTRLTVV.

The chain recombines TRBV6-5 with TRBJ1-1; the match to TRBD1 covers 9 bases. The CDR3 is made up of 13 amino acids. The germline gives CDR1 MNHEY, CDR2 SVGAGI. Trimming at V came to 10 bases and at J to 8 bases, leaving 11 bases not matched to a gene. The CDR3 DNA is TGTGCCACCTCCGGGACAGGGTACGCCGAAGCTTTCTTT. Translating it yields CATSGTGYAEAFF.

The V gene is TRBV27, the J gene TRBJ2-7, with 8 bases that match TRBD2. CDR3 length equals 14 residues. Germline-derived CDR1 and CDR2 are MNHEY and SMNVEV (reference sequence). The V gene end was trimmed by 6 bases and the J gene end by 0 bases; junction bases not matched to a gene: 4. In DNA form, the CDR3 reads TGTGCCAGCAGAGATAGCGGGATCTCCTACGAGCAGTACTTC. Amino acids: CASRDSGISYEQYF.

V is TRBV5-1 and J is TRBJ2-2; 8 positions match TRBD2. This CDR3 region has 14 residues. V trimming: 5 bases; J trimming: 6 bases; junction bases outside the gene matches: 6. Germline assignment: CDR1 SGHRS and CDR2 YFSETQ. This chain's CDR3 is CASSTGLVSGELFF. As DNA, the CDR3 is TGCGCCAGCAGTACGGGACTAGTCTCCGGGGAGCTGTTTTTT.

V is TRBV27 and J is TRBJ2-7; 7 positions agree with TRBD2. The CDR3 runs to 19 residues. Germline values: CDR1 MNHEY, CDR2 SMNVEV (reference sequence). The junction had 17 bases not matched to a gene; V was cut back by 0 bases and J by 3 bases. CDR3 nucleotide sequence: TGTGCCAGCAGTTTATCCCGGGCGGGGGACTCTCTTAGAGGCTACGAGCAGTACTTC. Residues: CASSLSRAGDSLRGYEQYF.

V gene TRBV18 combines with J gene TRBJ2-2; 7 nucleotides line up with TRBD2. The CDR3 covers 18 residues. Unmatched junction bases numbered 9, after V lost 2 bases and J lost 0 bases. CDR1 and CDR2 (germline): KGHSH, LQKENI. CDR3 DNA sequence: TGTGCCAGCTCACCATTTCCCAGCGGGGTCGCGAACACCGGGGAGCTGTTTTTT. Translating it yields CASSPFPSGVANTGELFF.

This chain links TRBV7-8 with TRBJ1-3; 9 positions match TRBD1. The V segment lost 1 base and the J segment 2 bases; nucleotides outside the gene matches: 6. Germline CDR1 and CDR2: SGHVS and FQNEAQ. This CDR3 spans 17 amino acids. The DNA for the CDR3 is TGTGCCAGCAGCTTAGGCGGACAGGGGCCCACTGGAAACACCATATATTTT. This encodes CASSLGGQGPTGNTIYF.

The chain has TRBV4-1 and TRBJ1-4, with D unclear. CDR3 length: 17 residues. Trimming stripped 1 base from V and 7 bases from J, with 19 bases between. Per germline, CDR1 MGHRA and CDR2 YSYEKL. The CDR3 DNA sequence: TGCGCCAGCAGCCAAGCTGCGGGAGGGAGGAGGAGTGAAAAACTGTTTTTT. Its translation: CASSQAAGGRRSEKLFF.

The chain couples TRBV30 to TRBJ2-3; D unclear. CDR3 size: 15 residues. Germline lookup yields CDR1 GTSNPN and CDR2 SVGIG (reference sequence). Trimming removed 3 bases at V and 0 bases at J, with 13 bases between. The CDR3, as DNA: TGTGCCTGGAGGAGTGCTGCCTCAAGCACAGATACGCAGTATTTT. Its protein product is CAWRSAASSTDTQYF.

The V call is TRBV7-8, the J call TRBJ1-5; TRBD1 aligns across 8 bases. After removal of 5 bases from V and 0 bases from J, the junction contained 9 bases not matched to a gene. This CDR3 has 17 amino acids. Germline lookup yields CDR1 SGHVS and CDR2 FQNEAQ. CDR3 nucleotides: TGTGCCAGCAGCGCCCGGGACAGGTCTTATAGCAATCAGCCCCAGCATTTT. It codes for CASSARDRSYSNQPQHF.

CDR3 loop: CASSLGLVRDTQYF. DNA for the CDR3: TGTGCCAGCAGCCTCGGACTAGTTCGGGATACGCAGTATTTT. The genes are TRBV7-9 and TRBJ2-3; 7 bases are shared with TRBD2. With V trimmed by 5 bases and J by 6 bases, 8 bases remained unmatched. CDR1 is SEHNR, CDR2 FQNEAQ, per germline (reference sequence). The CDR3 covers 14 residues. Drawing the rest from reference TRBV7-9 and TRBJ2-3, the complete variable domain is DTGVSQNPRHKITKRGQNVTFRCDPISEHNRLYWYRQTLGQGPEFLTYFQNEAQLEKSRLLSDRFSAERPKGSFSTLEIQRTEQGDSAMYLCASSLGLVRDTQYFGPGTRLTVL.

The CDR3 DNA reads TGCGCCAGCGGGGGGGGCCCCTCCTACAATGAGCAGTTCTTC. Its translation is CASGGGPSYNEQFF. The gene calls are TRBV5-1 and TRBJ2-1; D is perhaps TRBD2 (7 bases). This CDR3 comprises 14 residues. Trimming cost V 7 bases and J 0 bases, with 11 bases left between them. CDR1 SGHRS and CDR2 YFSETQ come from the germline V gene.

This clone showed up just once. In DNA, the CDR3 is TGTGCCAGCAGCTTACAGGTCACCGGGGAGCTGTTTTTT. Protein product: CASSLQVTGELFF. The chain combines TRBV7-8 with TRBJ2-2; D unclear. Germline assignment: CDR1 SGHVS and CDR2 FQNEAQ. V dropped 2 bases and J dropped 4 bases, with 5 bases sitting between them. The CDR3 is made up of 13 amino acids. The whole variable domain, filled in from reference TRBV7-8 and TRBJ2-2, reads GAGVSQSPRYKVAKRGQDVALRCDPISGHVSLFWYQQALGQGPEFLTYFQNEAQLDKSGLPSDRFFAERPEGSVSTLKIQRTQQEDSAVYLCASSLQVTGELFFGEGSRLTVL.

CDR3 in amino acids: CASSTAGSGWYGYTF. The DNA of the CDR3 is TGTGCCAGCAGCACGGCTGGGTCGGGGTGGTATGGCTACACCTTC. This chain connects TRBV7-8 to TRBJ1-2; D is undetermined. Trimming stripped 5 bases from V and 5 bases from J, with 18 bases between. There are 15 residues in the CDR3. The germline V gene has CDR1 SGHVS and CDR2 FQNEAQ. The full variable domain, its missing parts supplied by reference TRBV7-8 and TRBJ1-2, is GAGVSQSPRYKVAKRGQDVALRCDPISGHVSLFWYQQALGQGPEFLTYFQNEAQLDKSGLPSDRFFAERPEGSVSTLKIQRTQQEDSAVYLCASSTAGSGWYGYTFGSGTRLTVV.

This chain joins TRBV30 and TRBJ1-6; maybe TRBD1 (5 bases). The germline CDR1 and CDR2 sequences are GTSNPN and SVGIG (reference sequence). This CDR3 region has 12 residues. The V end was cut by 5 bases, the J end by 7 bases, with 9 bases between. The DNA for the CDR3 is TGTGCCTGGGACAGATCGAATTCACCCCTCCACTTT. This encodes CAWDRSNSPLHF.

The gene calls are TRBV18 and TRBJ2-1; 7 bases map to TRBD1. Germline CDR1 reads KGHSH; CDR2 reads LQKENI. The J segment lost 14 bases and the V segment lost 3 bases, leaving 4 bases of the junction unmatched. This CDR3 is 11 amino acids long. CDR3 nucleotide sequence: TGTGCCAGCTCACCCGGACAGGAGGAGTTCTTC. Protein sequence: CASSPGQEEFF.

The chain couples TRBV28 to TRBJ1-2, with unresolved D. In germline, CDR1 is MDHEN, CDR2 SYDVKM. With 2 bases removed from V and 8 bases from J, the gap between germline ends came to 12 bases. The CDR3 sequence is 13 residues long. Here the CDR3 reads CASSLGIPRGYTF. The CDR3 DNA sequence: TGTGCCAGCAGTTTAGGAATCCCTAGGGGCTACACCTTC.

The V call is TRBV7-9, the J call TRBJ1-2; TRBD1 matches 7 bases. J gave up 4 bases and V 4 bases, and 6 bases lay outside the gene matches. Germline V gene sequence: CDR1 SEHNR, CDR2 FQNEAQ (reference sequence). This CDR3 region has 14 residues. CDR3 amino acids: CASSWDSDSYGYTF. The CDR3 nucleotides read TGTGCCAGCAGCTGGGACAGCGACAGCTATGGCTACACCTTC. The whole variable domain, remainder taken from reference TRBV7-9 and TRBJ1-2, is DTGVSQNPRHKITKRGQNVTFRCDPISEHNRLYWYRQTLGQGPEFLTYFQNEAQLEKSRLLSDRFSAERPKGSFSTLEIQRTEQGDSAMYLCASSWDSDSYGYTFGSGTRLTVV.

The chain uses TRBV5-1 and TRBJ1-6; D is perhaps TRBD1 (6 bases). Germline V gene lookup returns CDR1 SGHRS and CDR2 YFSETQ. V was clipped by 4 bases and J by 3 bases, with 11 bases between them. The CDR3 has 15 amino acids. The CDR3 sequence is CASSLQGLYNSPLHF. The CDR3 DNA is TGCGCCAGCAGCCTACAGGGCCTCTATAATTCACCCCTCCACTTT.

For the CDR3, the DNA is TGCAGTGTCCAGTCAGGGGATGAGCAGTTCTTC. This encodes CSVQSGDEQFF. The gene calls are TRBV20-1 and TRBJ2-1; possible D gene TRBD1, 6 bases. The CDR3 extends over 11 amino acids. CDR1 DFQATT and CDR2 SNEGSKA come from the germline V gene (reference sequence). Deletions cut 7 bases from V and 8 bases from J, with 12 bases between.

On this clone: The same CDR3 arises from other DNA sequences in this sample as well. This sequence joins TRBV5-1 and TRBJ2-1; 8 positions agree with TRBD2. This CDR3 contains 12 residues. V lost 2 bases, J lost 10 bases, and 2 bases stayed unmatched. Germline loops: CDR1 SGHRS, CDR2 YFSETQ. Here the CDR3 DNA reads TGCGCCAGCAGCTTAGCGGGAGTGGAGCAGTTCTTC. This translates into CASSLAGVEQFF.

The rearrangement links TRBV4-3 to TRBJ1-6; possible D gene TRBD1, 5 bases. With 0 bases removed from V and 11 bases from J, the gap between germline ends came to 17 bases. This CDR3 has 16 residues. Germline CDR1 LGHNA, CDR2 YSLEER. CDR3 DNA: TGCGCCAGCAGCCAAGATAGGTGGCAGGGAAGGGCACCCCTCCACTTT. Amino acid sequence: CASSQDRWQGRAPLHF.

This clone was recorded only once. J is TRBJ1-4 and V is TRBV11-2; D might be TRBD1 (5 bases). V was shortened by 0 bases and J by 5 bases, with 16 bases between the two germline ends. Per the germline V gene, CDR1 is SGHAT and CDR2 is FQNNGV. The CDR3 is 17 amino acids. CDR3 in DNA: TGTGCCAGCAGCTTAGAAGGTTCGGCAGGGCTGAATGAAAAACTGTTTTTT. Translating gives CASSLEGSAGLNEKLFF.

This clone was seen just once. CDR3 DNA: TGCGCCAGCAGCCATCTAGCGTCCCCTAACACCGGGGAGCTGTTTTTT. Translating gives CASSHLASPNTGELFF. This rearrangement joins TRBV5-1 to TRBJ2-2; the D gene is possibly TRBD2 (6 bases). Germline CDR1 is SGHRS and CDR2 is YFSETQ. V was cut by 4 bases and J by 2 bases, with 15 bases left in between. The CDR3 runs to 16 residues.

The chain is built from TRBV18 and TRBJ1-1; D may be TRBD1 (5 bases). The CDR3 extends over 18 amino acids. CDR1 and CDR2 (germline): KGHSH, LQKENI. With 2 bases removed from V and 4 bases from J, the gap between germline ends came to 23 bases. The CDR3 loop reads CASSPLGGGGPGGTEAFF. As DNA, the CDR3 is TGTGCCAGCTCACCATTAGGTGGGGGAGGGCCTGGGGGCACTGAAGCTTTCTTT.

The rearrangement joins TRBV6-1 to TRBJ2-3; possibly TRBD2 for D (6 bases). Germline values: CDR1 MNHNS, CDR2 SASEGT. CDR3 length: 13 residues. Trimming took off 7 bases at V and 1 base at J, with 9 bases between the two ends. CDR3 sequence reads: CASIKRGTDTQYF. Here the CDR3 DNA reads TGTGCCAGCATTAAGCGGGGCACAGATACGCAGTATTTT.

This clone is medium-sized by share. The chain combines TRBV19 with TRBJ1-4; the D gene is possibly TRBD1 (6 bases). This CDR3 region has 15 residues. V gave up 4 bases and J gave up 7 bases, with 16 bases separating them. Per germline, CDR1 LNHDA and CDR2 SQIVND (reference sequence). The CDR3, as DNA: TGTGCCAGTAGTACACACAGGGAAGGGACTGAAAAACTGTTTTTT. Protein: CASSTHREGTEKLFF.